The entry below describes one T cell receptor (beta chain). Its antigen is as yet unknown. The data derive from a study of cytomegalovirus exposure and HLA in healthy donors. Some clones are missing from TCRdb's copy, which holds only in-frame ones; the method was immunoSEQ multiplex PCR. Of a few hundred thousand clones listed, 90% are singletons. There are 15 residues in the CDR3. Trimming removed 4 bases from V and 3 bases from J; junction bases left unmatched: 7. Germline-derived CDR1 and CDR2 are SGHDT and YYEEEE. Overall study findings and caveats: Subsequent analysis revealed that first-cohort TCR clusters tended to co-occur in the roughly 120 validation repertoires.

Specimen: PBMCs. The sequence was collected from a woman aged 25 to 39 in good health and CMV-seronegative. V is TRBV5-6 and J is TRBJ1-5; TRBD1 matches at 7 bases. CDR3 coding DNA: TGTGCCAGCAGCAATACAGGGGTCCTCAATCAGCCCCAGCATTTT. Translating gives CASSNTGVLNQPQHF.